The rows below give T cell receptor beta chains drawn from one sample of a study of cytomegalovirus exposure and HLA in healthy donors. Profiled with immunoSEQ multiplex PCR; TCRdb holds only in-frame clones, not every one. The sample lists approximately 160,000 clones; 65% to 70% were seen once. The sequencing input was PBMCs. All receptors derive from a woman under 30 in good health and CMV-seropositive. Both conserved end residues are part of each CDR3. D genes are given only for firm matches. The size field is filled for only some rows; it gives once, few, many or a size class.

CDR3 DNA | CDR3 protein | J gene | D gene | clone size | V gene
TGTGCCACCAGCAGAGGACAGCTGAACACTGAAGCTTTCTTT | CATSRGQLNTEAFF | TRBJ1-1 | - | - | TRBV15
TGTGCCAGCAGCTTGTCGACAGTGAACACCGGGGAGCTGTTTTTT | CASSLSTVNTGELFF | TRBJ2-2 | - | - | TRBV7-2
TGTGCCAGCAGCTTAGTGGCAGGGGACACTGAAGCTTTCTTT | CASSLVAGDTEAFF | TRBJ1-1 | - | few | TRBV7-2
TGTGCCAGCAGGGGTGGGGCGCTTAAGAATTCACCCCTCCACTTT | CASRGGALKNSPLHF | TRBJ1-6 | - | few | TRBV6-5
TGTGCCATCGCAGGCATTGGGAGCCCTGGGAACACTGAAGCTTTCTTT | CAIAGIGSPGNTEAFF | TRBJ1-1 | - | - | TRBV28
TGTGCCAGCAGCTTAGGGCAGCCTAGCAGACTAAATGAGCAGTTCTTC | CASSLGQPSRLNEQFF | TRBJ2-1 | - | - | TRBV7-2
TGTGCCAGCAGGCGGGGCCAAGAGACCCAGTACTTC | CASRRGQETQYF | TRBJ2-5 | - | - | TRBV2
TGTGCCAGCAGCTTACTAGCGGGTCAGGATGAGCAGTACTTC | CASSLLAGQDEQYF | TRBJ2-7 | TRBD2 | - | TRBV7-6
TGTGCCAGCTCACCCCTGGACAGGGTAAATGGCTACACCTTC | CASSPLDRVNGYTF | TRBJ1-2 | TRBD1 | - | TRBV18
TGTGCCAGCAGTTTACACGGGAGCCAAAACACTGAAGCTTTCTTT | CASSLHGSQNTEAFF | TRBJ1-1 | - | - | TRBV28
TGCAGTGCTACAGAACAGGTGGCCCAGTACTTC | CSATEQVAQYF | TRBJ2-5 | - | - | TRBV20-1
TGTGCCAGCAGTAAGGGTACGGGACAGCAAGAGACCCAGTACTTC | CASSKGTGQQETQYF | TRBJ2-5 | TRBD1 | - | TRBV6-5
TGTGCCAGCAGTTTAGACCCTAGCGGGAGAGTTGAGCAGTACTTC | CASSLDPSGRVEQYF | TRBJ2-7 | TRBD2 | few | TRBV27
TGTGCCAGCAGCCCCTTCTTAAGCGAGGGAGAGACCCAGTACTTC | CASSPFLSEGETQYF | TRBJ2-5 | - | - | TRBV9
TGTGCCAGCAGGCACGGGTTCCTATCAGGGTCCCAGTTCTTC | CASRHGFLSGSQFF | TRBJ2-1 | - | - | TRBV27
TGTGCCAGCAGTCCTAGCGGGAGCACAGATACGCAGTATTTT | CASSPSGSTDTQYF | TRBJ2-3 | TRBD2 | few | TRBV6-5
TGTGCCAGCTCACCTAGCGGAGATGGGGTGGAGACCCAGTACTTC | CASSPSGDGVETQYF | TRBJ2-5 | - | - | TRBV18
TGTGCCAGCAGCCGCGGACAGGGGTTGATCACTGAAGCTTTCTTT | CASSRGQGLITEAFF | TRBJ1-1 | TRBD1 | - | TRBV7-2
TGCGCCAGCAGCCAAGATGCGGGAGGGGGAAAACTGTTTTTT | CASSQDAGGGKLFF | TRBJ1-4 | - | few | TRBV4-1
TGTGCCAGCAGTTACGGGTCACGGGGGGGGAGAGGCGGCTACACCTTC | CASSYGSRGGRGGYTF | TRBJ1-2 | - | - | TRBV6-5
TGCAGCGTTAAGGGGAGGTATGGCTACACCTTC | CSVKGRYGYTF | TRBJ1-2 | - | - | TRBV29-1
TGTGCCAGCAGCCGGGACAGACAGAACACTGAAGCTTTCTTT | CASSRDRQNTEAFF | TRBJ1-1 | TRBD1 | few | TRBV27
TGTGCCAGCAGTCCAGGGGCTGACGAGCAGTACTTC | CASSPGADEQYF | TRBJ2-7 | - | - | TRBV6-5
TGCGCCAGCAGCTCCCAGGGGGAGCAGTACTTC | CASSSQGEQYF | TRBJ2-7 | - | - | TRBV5-1
TGTGCCAGCAGTGAATATCTTCTCTACGAGCAGTACTTC | CASSEYLLYEQYF | TRBJ2-7 | - | - | TRBV25-1
TGCGCCAGCAGCCACGGACTAGCGGGACTCTACAATGAGCAGTTCTTC | CASSHGLAGLYNEQFF | TRBJ2-1 | TRBD2 | - | TRBV4-1
TGTGCCAGCAGTTTGGGGGGGACATCCAAAAAACGGGACTACAATGAGCAGTTCTTC | CASSLGGTSKKRDYNEQFF | TRBJ2-1 | - | once | TRBV27
TGCAGCGTTGAACACGCAGGGGCAATCCATGGCTACACCTTC | CSVEHAGAIHGYTF | TRBJ1-2 | - | - | TRBV29-1
TGCGCCAGCAGTGAGAAGGCAGGGGATGGCTACACCTTC | CASSEKAGDGYTF | TRBJ1-2 | - | - | TRBV10-1
TGTGCCAGCAGCCCCGAAGTAGGGGGAAATTCCTACGAGCAGTACTTC | CASSPEVGGNSYEQYF | TRBJ2-7 | - | - | TRBV27
TGCGCCAGCAGCTTGGCCCTAGGAGAAGAAGAGACCCAGTACTTC | CASSLALGEEETQYF | TRBJ2-5 | - | - | TRBV5-1
TGTGCCAGCAGGCTCCTCGGCGGTAATTCGAACTATGGCTACACCTTC | CASRLLGGNSNYGYTF | TRBJ1-2 | - | - | TRBV5-4
TGTGCCAGTAGACCACAGGGGGAGAACACTGAAGCTTTCTTT | CASRPQGENTEAFF | TRBJ1-1 | TRBD1 | - | TRBV19
TGTGCCAGCAGCCAAGGGTTACGGGGGACCACTGAAGCTTTCTTT | CASSQGLRGTTEAFF | TRBJ1-1 | - | - | TRBV7-3
TGTGCCAGCAAAACAGGGGGCACTGAAAAACTGTTTTTT | CASKTGGTEKLFF | TRBJ1-4 | TRBD1 | - | TRBV2
TGTGCCAGCAGTCCCGATGCGGCGATGAACACTGAAGCTTTCTTT | CASSPDAAMNTEAFF | TRBJ1-1 | - | few | TRBV5-4
TGTGCCATCAGAAAAGGGCCATCGGGAACTGAAGCTTTCTTT | CAIRKGPSGTEAFF | TRBJ1-1 | - | - | TRBV10-3
TGTGCCAGCAGCCTCGCCTGGGACAGGGCCTACGAGCAGTACTTC | CASSLAWDRAYEQYF | TRBJ2-7 | TRBD1 | - | TRBV6-5
TGTGCCAGCAGCGTACAGGGCTATGGCTACACCTTC | CASSVQGYGYTF | TRBJ1-2 | - | - | TRBV9
TGTGCCAGCAGCTCGGGCACAGATACGCAGTATTTT | CASSSGTDTQYF | TRBJ2-3 | - | - | TRBV7-2
TGTGCCAGCTCACCATACGGGGGAGGCACTGAAGCTTTCTTT | CASSPYGGGTEAFF | TRBJ1-1 | - | - | TRBV18
TGTGCCACCTGGGACACGACAGGCACATCCTACGAGCAGTACTTC | CATWDTTGTSYEQYF | TRBJ2-7 | - | once | TRBV10-3
TGTGCCAGCAGTGCCGAAACATTCCGGGTCTCTGGAAACACCATATATTTT | CASSAETFRVSGNTIYF | TRBJ1-3 | - | - | TRBV6-1
TGTGCCAGCAGCGCTGTCAGACTGGCCTCGAGCGCCGGGGAGCTGTTTTTT | CASSAVRLASSAGELFF | TRBJ2-2 | - | - | TRBV11-2
TGCGTCAGCAGCGACGGGGGCTATGGCTACACCTTC | CVSSDGGYGYTF | TRBJ1-2 | - | - | TRBV10-1
TGTGCCAGTAGCCCCGGGGGGGTTCGTGAAGCTTTCTTT | CASSPGGVREAFF | TRBJ1-1 | - | - | TRBV19